This TCR beta chain was identified in a study of PD-L1 blockade in urothelial cancer. Study-wide context: Patients began atezolizumab, 1,200 mg intravenously every 3 weeks, in the mid-2010s. Earlier, patients had received 0 to 3 chemotherapy regimens.

This table comes from immunoSEQ multiplex PCR, and its TCRdb copy is limited to in-frame clones, with some not included. The table records 70,000 to 85,000 clones, approximately 81% of them present only once. This CDR3 has 16 amino acids. Per germline, CDR1 SGHAT and CDR2 FQNNGV. The V gene end was trimmed by 3 bases and the J gene end by 0 bases; junction bases not matched to a gene: 8. This clonotype originated in a man aged 65-85 years with urothelial cancer. Here the sequenced sample was PBMCs, taken around atezolizumab (anti-PD-L1) treatment. V is TRBV11-2 and J is TRBJ2-7, with 7 positions matching TRBD2. CDR3 sequence (DNA): TGTGCCAGCAGCTTTAAAAGAGCGGGAAGCTCCTACGAGCAGTACTTC. Its translation: CASSFKRAGSSYEQYF.